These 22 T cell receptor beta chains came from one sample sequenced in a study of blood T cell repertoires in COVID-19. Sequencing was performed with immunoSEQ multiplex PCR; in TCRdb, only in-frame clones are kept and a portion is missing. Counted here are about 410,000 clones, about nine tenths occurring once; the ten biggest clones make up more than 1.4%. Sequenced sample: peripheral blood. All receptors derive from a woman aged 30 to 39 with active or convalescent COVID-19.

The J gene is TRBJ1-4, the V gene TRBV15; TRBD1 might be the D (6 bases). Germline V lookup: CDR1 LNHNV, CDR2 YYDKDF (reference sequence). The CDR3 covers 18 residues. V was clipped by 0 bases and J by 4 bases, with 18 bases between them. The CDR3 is CATSRDWRPGQRNEKLFF. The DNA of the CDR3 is TGTGCCACCAGCAGAGATTGGCGCCCCGGACAGCGTAATGAAAAACTGTTTTTT.

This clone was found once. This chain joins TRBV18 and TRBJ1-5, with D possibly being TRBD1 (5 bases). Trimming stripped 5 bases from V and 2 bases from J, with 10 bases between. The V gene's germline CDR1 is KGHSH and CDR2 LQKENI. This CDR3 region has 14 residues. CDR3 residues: CASSSQGGNQPQHF. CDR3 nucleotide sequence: TGTGCCAGCTCATCTCAAGGGGGCAATCAGCCCCAGCATTTT.

The CDR3 DNA reads TGTGCCTGGAGTGTCCGCCGGTTGGCTAGCGCGCACAATGAGCAGTTCTTC. Translating gives CAWSVRRLASAHNEQFF. The V gene is TRBV30, the J gene TRBJ2-1; D may be TRBD2 (6 bases). V dropped 0 bases and J dropped 5 bases, with 20 bases sitting between them. Per the germline V gene, CDR1 is GTSNPN and CDR2 is SVGIG (reference sequence). This CDR3 spans 17 amino acids.

The CDR3 sequence is CASSYGGGLNSPLHF. The DNA for the CDR3 is TGTGCCAGCAGTTACGGTGGAGGCCTTAATTCACCCCTCCACTTT. This rearrangement joins TRBV6-5 to TRBJ1-6; no clear D gene. The CDR3 runs to 15 residues. Trimming removed 2 bases at V and 6 bases at J, with 11 bases between. Germline V gene data show CDR1 as MNHEY and CDR2 as SVGAGI.

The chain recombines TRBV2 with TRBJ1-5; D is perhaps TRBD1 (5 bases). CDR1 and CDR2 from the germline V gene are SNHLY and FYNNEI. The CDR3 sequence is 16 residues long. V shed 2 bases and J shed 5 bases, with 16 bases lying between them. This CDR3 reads CASSEWTRGTDQPQHF. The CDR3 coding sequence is TGTGCCAGCAGTGAATGGACCCGCGGGACCGATCAGCCCCAGCATTTT.

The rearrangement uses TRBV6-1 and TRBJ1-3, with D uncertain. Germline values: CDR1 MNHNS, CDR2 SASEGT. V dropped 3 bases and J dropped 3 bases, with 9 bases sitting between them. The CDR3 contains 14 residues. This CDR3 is CASSDWPFGNTIYF. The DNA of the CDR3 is TGTGCCAGCAGTGACTGGCCGTTTGGAAACACCATATATTTT.

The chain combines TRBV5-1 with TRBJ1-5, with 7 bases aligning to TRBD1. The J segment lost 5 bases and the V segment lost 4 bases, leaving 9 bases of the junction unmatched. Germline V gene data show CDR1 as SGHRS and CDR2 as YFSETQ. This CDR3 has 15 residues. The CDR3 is CASSPMGDSYQPQHF. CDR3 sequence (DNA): TGCGCCAGCAGCCCGATGGGGGACAGTTATCAGCCCCAGCATTTT. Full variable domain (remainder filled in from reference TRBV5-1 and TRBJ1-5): KAGVTQTPRYLIKTRGQQVTLSCSPISGHRSVSWYQQTPGQGLQFLFEYFSETQRNKGNFPGRFSGRQFSNSRSEMNVSTLELGDSALYLCASSPMGDSYQPQHFGDGTRLSIL.

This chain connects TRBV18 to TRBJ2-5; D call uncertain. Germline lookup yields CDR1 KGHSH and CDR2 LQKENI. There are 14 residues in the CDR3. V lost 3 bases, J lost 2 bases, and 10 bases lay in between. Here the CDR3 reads CASSPNSPQETQYF. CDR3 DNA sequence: TGTGCCAGCTCACCCAACAGCCCGCAAGAGACCCAGTACTTC.

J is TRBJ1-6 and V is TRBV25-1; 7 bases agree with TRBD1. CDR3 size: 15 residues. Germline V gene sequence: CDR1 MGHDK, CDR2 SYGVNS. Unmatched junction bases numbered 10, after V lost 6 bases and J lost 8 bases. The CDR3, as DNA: TGTGCCAGCAGCGGAAGACAGGGCGGTTATTCACCCCTCCACTTT. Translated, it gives CASSGRQGGYSPLHF.

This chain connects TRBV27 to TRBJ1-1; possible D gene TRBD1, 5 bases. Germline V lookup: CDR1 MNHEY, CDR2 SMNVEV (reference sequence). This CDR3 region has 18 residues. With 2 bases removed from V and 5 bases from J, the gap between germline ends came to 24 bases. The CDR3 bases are TGTGCCAGCAGTTTACCGCCCAATCCCGGAAGGGGAAGGACTGAAGCTTTCTTT. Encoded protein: CASSLPPNPGRGRTEAFF.

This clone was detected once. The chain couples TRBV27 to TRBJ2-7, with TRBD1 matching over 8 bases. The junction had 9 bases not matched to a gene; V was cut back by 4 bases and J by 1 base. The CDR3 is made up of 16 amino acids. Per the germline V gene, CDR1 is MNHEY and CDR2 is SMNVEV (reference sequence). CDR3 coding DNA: TGTGCCAGCAGTTCCCCCGGACAGGGAAGTTCCTACGAGCAGTACTTC. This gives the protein CASSSPGQGSSYEQYF.

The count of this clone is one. The CDR3 region has the DNA TGTGCCAGCAGGCAGGGGGCGGGTGGCTACACCTTC. It translates to CASRQGAGGYTF. V usage is TRBV27 and J usage is TRBJ1-2, with 8 bases lining up with TRBD1. In germline, CDR1 is MNHEY, CDR2 SMNVEV (reference sequence). The CDR3 length is 12 residues. J was trimmed by 7 bases and V by 6 bases; bases with no gene match: 4.

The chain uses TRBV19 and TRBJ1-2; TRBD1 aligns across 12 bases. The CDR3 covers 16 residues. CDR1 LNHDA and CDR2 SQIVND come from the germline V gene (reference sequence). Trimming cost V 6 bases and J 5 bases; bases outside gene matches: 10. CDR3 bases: TGTGCCAGTAGCTTCGCCGGGACAGGGGGCAATTATGGCTACACCTTC. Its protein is CASSFAGTGGNYGYTF.

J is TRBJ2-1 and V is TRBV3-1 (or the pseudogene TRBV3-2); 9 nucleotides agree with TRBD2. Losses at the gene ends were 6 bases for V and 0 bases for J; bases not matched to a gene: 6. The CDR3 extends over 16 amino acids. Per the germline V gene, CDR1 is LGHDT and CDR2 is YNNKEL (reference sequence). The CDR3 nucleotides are TGTGCCAGCAGTTATCTAGCGGGAAGCTCCTACAATGAGCAGTTCTTC. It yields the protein CASSYLAGSSYNEQFF.

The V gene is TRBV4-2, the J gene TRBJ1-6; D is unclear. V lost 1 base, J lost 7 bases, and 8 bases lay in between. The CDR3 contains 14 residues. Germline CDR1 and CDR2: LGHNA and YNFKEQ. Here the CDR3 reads CASSQVRENSPLHF. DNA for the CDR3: TGTGCCAGCAGCCAAGTGAGGGAAAATTCACCCCTCCACTTT.

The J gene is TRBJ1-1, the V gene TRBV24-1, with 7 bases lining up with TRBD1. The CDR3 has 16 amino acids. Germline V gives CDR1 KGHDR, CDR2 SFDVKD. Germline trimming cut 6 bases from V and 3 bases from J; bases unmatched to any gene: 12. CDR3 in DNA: TGTGCCACCAGTAACCTCCGACAGGGAGAAGACACTGAAGCTTTCTTT. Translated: CATSNLRQGEDTEAFF.

The CDR3 sequence: CASSPGQAYPEAFF. In DNA, the CDR3 is TGTGCCAGCTCACCAGGACAGGCCTATCCTGAAGCTTTCTTT. This sequence joins TRBV18 and TRBJ1-1; 7 nucleotides match TRBD1. CDR1 KGHSH and CDR2 LQKENI come from the germline V gene. This CDR3 has 14 residues. Germline trimming cut 2 bases from V and 6 bases from J; bases unmatched to any gene: 6. The full variable domain, in which reference TRBV18 and TRBJ1-1 provide the parts outside the CDR3, is NAGVMQNPRHLVRRRGQEARLRCSPMKGHSHVYWYRQLPEEGLKFMVYLQKENIIDESGMPKERFSAEFPKEGPSILRIQQVVRGDSAAYFCASSPGQAYPEAFFGQGTRLTVV.

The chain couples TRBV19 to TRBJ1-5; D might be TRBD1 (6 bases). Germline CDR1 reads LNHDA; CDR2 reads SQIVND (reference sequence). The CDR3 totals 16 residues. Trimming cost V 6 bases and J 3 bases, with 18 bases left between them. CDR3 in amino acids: CASRQLLGHLNQPQHF. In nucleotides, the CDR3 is TGTGCCAGTAGACAGCTCCTGGGACACCTCAATCAGCCCCAGCATTTT. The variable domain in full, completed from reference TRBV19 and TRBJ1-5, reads DGGITQSPKYLFRKEGQNVTLSCEQNLNHDAMYWYRQDPGQGLRLIYYSQIVNDFQKGDIAEGYSVSREKKESFPLTVTSAQKNPTAFYLCASRQLLGHLNQPQHFGDGTRLSIL.

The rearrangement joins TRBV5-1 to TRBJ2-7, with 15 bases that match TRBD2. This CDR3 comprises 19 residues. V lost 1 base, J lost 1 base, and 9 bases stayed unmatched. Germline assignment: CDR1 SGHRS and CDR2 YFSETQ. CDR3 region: CASSLTRTSGRDLSYEQYF. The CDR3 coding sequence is TGCGCCAGCAGCTTGACCCGGACTAGCGGGAGGGACCTTTCCTACGAGCAGTACTTC.

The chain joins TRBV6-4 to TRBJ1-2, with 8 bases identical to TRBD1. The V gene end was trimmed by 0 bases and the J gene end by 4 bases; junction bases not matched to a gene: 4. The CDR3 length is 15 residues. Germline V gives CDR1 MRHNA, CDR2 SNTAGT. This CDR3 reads CASSDSSGGFYGYTF. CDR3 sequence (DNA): TGTGCCAGCAGTGACTCGTCAGGGGGCTTCTATGGCTACACCTTC.

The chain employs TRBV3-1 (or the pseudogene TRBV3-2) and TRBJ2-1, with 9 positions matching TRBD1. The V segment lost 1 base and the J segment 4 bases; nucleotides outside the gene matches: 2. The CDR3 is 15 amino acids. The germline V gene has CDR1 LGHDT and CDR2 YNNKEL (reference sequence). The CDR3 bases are TGTGCCAGCAGCCAAGGACAGGGGGGATACAATGAGCAGTTCTTC. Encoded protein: CASSQGQGGYNEQFF.

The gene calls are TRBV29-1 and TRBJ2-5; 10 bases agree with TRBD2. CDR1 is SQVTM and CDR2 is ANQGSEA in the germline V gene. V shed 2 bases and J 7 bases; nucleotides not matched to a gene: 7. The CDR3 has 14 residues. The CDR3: CSVEYSSGGGTQYF. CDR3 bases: TGCAGCGTTGAATATTCTAGCGGGGGTGGGACCCAGTACTTC.